A selection of T cell receptor beta chains follows, all from one sample in a study of blood T cell repertoires in COVID-19. Only in-frame clones appear in the TCRdb table, and some are missing; sequencing was by immunoSEQ multiplex PCR. The sample records a few hundred thousand clones, roughly 85% being singletons. Sample: peripheral blood. The receptor set was obtained from a woman aged 70-85 years with COVID-19, enrolled during active disease. CDR3s include the opening cysteine and the closing phenylalanine or tryptophan. A D gene is named only where the DNA matches it firmly. Only some rows state a clone size, as once, few, many or a class for expanded clones.

d_gene: TRBD1; v_gene: TRBV6-6; abundance: few; j_gene: TRBJ2-7; CDR3aa: CASNPGQGFSYEQYF; CDR3nt: TGTGCCAGCAATCCCGGACAGGGGTTCTCCTACGAGCAGTACTTC
d_gene: .; v_gene: TRBV6-4; abundance: .; j_gene: TRBJ2-2; CDR3aa: CASRVTTRFGAGELFF; CDR3nt: TGTGCCAGCAGGGTCACGACTAGGTTTGGGGCCGGGGAGCTGTTTTTT
d_gene: TRBD1; v_gene: TRBV15; abundance: .; j_gene: TRBJ1-5; CDR3aa: CATSSNRGGNQPQHF; CDR3nt: TGTGCCACCAGCAGTAACAGGGGTGGCAATCAGCCCCAGCATTTT
d_gene: .; v_gene: TRBV19; abundance: .; j_gene: TRBJ1-5; CDR3aa: CASSIGAGGGNQPQHF; CDR3nt: TGTGCCAGTAGTATTGGAGCAGGCGGGGGCAATCAGCCCCAGCATTTT
d_gene: .; v_gene: TRBV19; abundance: .; j_gene: TRBJ2-1; CDR3aa: CASCSTGIINNEQFF; CDR3nt: TGTGCCAGTTGCTCAACAGGGATTATAAACAATGAGCAGTTCTTC
d_gene: .; v_gene: TRBV19; abundance: .; j_gene: TRBJ1-1; CDR3aa: CASREQGKAFF; CDR3nt: TGTGCCAGTAGGGAGCAGGGGAAAGCTTTCTTT
d_gene: TRBD2; v_gene: TRBV5-6; abundance: .; j_gene: TRBJ2-3; CDR3aa: CASSLLSRTSGSRTDTQYF; CDR3nt: TGTGCCAGCAGCTTGCTTTCCCGGACTAGCGGGAGTAGAACAGATACGCAGTATTTT
d_gene: .; v_gene: TRBV27; abundance: .; j_gene: TRBJ1-4; CDR3aa: CASSFSGGSEKLFF; CDR3nt: TGTGCCAGCAGTTTTTCGGGGGGAAGTGAAAAACTGTTTTTT
d_gene: .; v_gene: TRBV7-9; abundance: .; j_gene: TRBJ1-2; CDR3aa: CASSLDLTRIVGYTF; CDR3nt: TGTGCCAGCAGCTTAGATTTAACGAGAATCGTTGGCTACACCTTC
d_gene: TRBD1; v_gene: TRBV19; abundance: few; j_gene: TRBJ1-1; CDR3aa: CASSMTGGIAGNTEAFF; CDR3nt: TGTGCCAGTAGCATGACAGGGGGTATAGCGGGGAACACTGAAGCTTTCTTT
d_gene: .; v_gene: TRBV2; abundance: .; j_gene: TRBJ1-1; CDR3aa: CASSGRTEAFF; CDR3nt: TGTGCCAGCAGTGGGCGGACTGAAGCTTTCTTT
d_gene: .; v_gene: TRBV7-9; abundance: .; j_gene: TRBJ1-3; CDR3aa: CASSLTEGNTIYF; CDR3nt: TGTGCCAGCAGCCTCACGGAGGGAAACACCATATATTTT
d_gene: TRBD1; v_gene: TRBV6-2/TRBV6-3; abundance: .; j_gene: TRBJ1-4; CDR3aa: CASSPGQSFEKLFF; CDR3nt: TGTGCCAGCAGCCCGGGACAGTCCTTTGAAAAACTGTTTTTT
d_gene: TRBD1; v_gene: TRBV7-3; abundance: .; j_gene: TRBJ1-2; CDR3aa: CASSLTFRGSYGYTF; CDR3nt: TGTGCCAGCAGCTTAACGTTCAGGGGGTCCTATGGCTACACCTTC
d_gene: .; v_gene: TRBV18; abundance: few; j_gene: TRBJ1-1; CDR3aa: CASSPGATYTEAFF; CDR3nt: TGTGCCAGCTCACCGGGGGCAACTTACACTGAAGCTTTCTTT
d_gene: TRBD2; v_gene: TRBV2; abundance: .; j_gene: TRBJ2-3; CDR3aa: CASTLTLAASTDTQYF; CDR3nt: TGTGCCAGCACCCTGACCCTAGCGGCTAGCACAGATACGCAGTATTTT
d_gene: .; v_gene: TRBV5-1; abundance: .; j_gene: TRBJ2-7; CDR3aa: CATLWWGRGYEQYF; CDR3nt: TGCGCCACCCTTTGGTGGGGGCGCGGCTACGAGCAGTACTTC
d_gene: .; v_gene: TRBV21-1; abundance: .; j_gene: TRBJ2-1; CDR3aa: CASSNTGTRGQEQYNEQFF; CDR3nt: TGTGCCAGCAGCAATACCGGCACAAGAGGACAGGAACAATACAATGAGCAGTTCTTC
d_gene: .; v_gene: TRBV19; abundance: once; j_gene: TRBJ1-1; CDR3aa: CASSTRVPTEAFF; CDR3nt: TGTGCCAGTAGTACCAGGGTTCCCACTGAAGCTTTCTTT
d_gene: TRBD2; v_gene: TRBV7-9; abundance: .; j_gene: TRBJ2-2; CDR3aa: CASSHTSGVENTGELFF; CDR3nt: TGTGCCAGCAGCCATACTAGCGGGGTGGAAAACACCGGGGAGCTGTTTTTT
d_gene: TRBD1; v_gene: TRBV6-2/TRBV6-3; abundance: .; j_gene: TRBJ2-7; CDR3aa: CASSPAGQELYEQYF; CDR3nt: TGTGCCAGCAGCCCCGCAGGACAGGAACTCTACGAGCAGTACTTC
d_gene: TRBD1; v_gene: TRBV5-4; abundance: .; j_gene: TRBJ1-5; CDR3aa: CASSLGGTGNQPQHF; CDR3nt: TGTGCCAGCAGCTTGGGAGGGACAGGGAATCAGCCCCAGCATTTT
d_gene: TRBD2; v_gene: TRBV7-9; abundance: .; j_gene: TRBJ2-1; CDR3aa: CASSLPAGVLNEQFF; CDR3nt: TGTGCCAGCAGCTTACCAGCGGGAGTTTTGAATGAGCAGTTCTTC
d_gene: TRBD1; v_gene: TRBV3-1/TRBV3-2; abundance: .; j_gene: TRBJ1-4; CDR3aa: CASSISPGGGEKLFF; CDR3nt: TGTGCCAGCAGCATTTCCCCAGGGGGCGGTGAAAAACTGTTTTTT
d_gene: .; v_gene: TRBV4-1; abundance: few; j_gene: TRBJ1-2; CDR3aa: CASSQESSLAYGYTF; CDR3nt: TGCGCCAGCAGCCAAGAATCGTCACTAGCCTATGGCTACACCTTC
d_gene: .; v_gene: TRBV4-2; abundance: .; j_gene: TRBJ1-1; CDR3aa: CASSQEVGFGNTEAFF; CDR3nt: TGTGCCAGCAGCCAAGAAGTGGGCTTTGGGAACACTGAAGCTTTCTTT
d_gene: .; v_gene: TRBV19; abundance: .; j_gene: TRBJ1-2; CDR3aa: CASSIVGKNYGYTF; CDR3nt: TGTGCCAGTAGTATAGTTGGCAAAAACTATGGCTACACCTTC
d_gene: .; v_gene: TRBV11-3; abundance: .; j_gene: TRBJ2-3; CDR3aa: CASRDSGADTQYF; CDR3nt: TGTGCCAGCAGAGACTCCGGGGCAGATACGCAGTATTTT
d_gene: .; v_gene: TRBV6-1; abundance: .; j_gene: TRBJ1-2; CDR3aa: CASSEAESQGYGYTF; CDR3nt: TGTGCCAGCAGTGAAGCGGAGAGCCAGGGCTATGGCTACACCTTC
d_gene: TRBD1; v_gene: TRBV27; abundance: once; j_gene: TRBJ1-5; CDR3aa: CASSQLSVGQLNNQPQHF; CDR3nt: TGTGCCAGCAGTCAACTATCAGTGGGACAGCTCAATAATCAGCCCCAGCATTTT
d_gene: TRBD1; v_gene: TRBV6-2/TRBV6-3; abundance: once; j_gene: TRBJ1-2; CDR3aa: CASSYSWTGGTRGYTF; CDR3nt: TGTGCCAGCAGTTACTCCTGGACAGGGGGTACGCGTGGCTACACCTTC
d_gene: .; v_gene: TRBV3-1/TRBV3-2; abundance: once; j_gene: TRBJ1-1; CDR3aa: CASSRGENTEAFF; CDR3nt: TGTGCCAGCAGCCGCGGGGAGAACACTGAAGCTTTCTTT
d_gene: TRBD1; v_gene: TRBV9; abundance: .; j_gene: TRBJ1-3; CDR3aa: CASSVGQGAVGNTIYF; CDR3nt: TGTGCCAGCAGCGTAGGGCAGGGGGCGGTGGGAAACACCATATATTTT
d_gene: TRBD1; v_gene: TRBV2; abundance: .; j_gene: TRBJ1-2; CDR3aa: CASSRTGYGYTF; CDR3nt: TGTGCCAGCAGTCGGACAGGGTACGGCTACACCTTC
d_gene: .; v_gene: TRBV7-2; abundance: few; j_gene: TRBJ1-1; CDR3aa: CASSFDRSTEAFF; CDR3nt: TGTGCCAGCAGCTTCGACAGGAGCACTGAAGCTTTCTTT
d_gene: TRBD1; v_gene: TRBV29-1; abundance: .; j_gene: TRBJ1-1; CDR3aa: CSVLDRGRLNTEAFF; CDR3nt: TGCAGCGTGCTGGACAGGGGGCGACTGAACACTGAAGCTTTCTTT
d_gene: .; v_gene: TRBV6-4; abundance: few; j_gene: TRBJ2-2; CDR3aa: CASSAERFTGELFF; CDR3nt: TGTGCCAGCAGTGCGGAGAGGTTCACCGGGGAGCTGTTTTTT
d_gene: TRBD1; v_gene: TRBV25-1; abundance: .; j_gene: TRBJ1-2; CDR3aa: CASSRQGYGYTF; CDR3nt: TGTGCCAGCAGCCGACAGGGCTATGGCTACACCTTC
d_gene: .; v_gene: TRBV5-1; abundance: .; j_gene: TRBJ1-6; CDR3aa: CASSISRDSPLHF; CDR3nt: TGCGCCAGCAGCATATCCCGGGATTCACCCCTCCACTTT
d_gene: TRBD2; v_gene: TRBV9; abundance: few; j_gene: TRBJ2-2; CDR3aa: CASSETGTSGDIAGELFF; CDR3nt: TGTGCCAGCAGCGAAACCGGGACTAGCGGCGATATCGCCGGGGAGCTGTTTTTT
d_gene: TRBD1; v_gene: TRBV11-2; abundance: .; j_gene: TRBJ2-3; CDR3aa: CASSQTGGAGDTQYF; CDR3nt: TGTGCCAGCAGCCAAACAGGGGGCGCGGGAGATACGCAGTATTTT